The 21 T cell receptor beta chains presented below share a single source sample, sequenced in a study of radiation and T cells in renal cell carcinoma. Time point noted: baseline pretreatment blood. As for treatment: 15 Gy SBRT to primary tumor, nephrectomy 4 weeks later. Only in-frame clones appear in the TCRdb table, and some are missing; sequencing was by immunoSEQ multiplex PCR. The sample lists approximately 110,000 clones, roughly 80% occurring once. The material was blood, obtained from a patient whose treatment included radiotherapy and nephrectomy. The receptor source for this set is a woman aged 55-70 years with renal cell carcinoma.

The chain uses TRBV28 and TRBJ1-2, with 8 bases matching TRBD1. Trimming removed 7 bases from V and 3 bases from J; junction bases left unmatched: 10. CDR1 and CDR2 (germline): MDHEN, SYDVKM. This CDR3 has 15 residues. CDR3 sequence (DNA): TGTGCCAGCACCCCGGGGAACAGGGGGGACTATGGCTACACCTTC. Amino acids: CASTPGNRGDYGYTF.

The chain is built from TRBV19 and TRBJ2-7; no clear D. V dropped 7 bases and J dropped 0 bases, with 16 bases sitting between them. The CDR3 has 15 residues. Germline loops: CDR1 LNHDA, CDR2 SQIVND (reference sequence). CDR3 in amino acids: CASTSTLSSSYEQYF. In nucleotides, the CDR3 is TGTGCCAGTACCTCAACTCTCTCATCCTCCTACGAGCAGTACTTC. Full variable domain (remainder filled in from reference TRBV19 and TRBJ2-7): DGGITQSPKYLFRKEGQNVTLSCEQNLNHDAMYWYRQDPGQGLRLIYYSQIVNDFQKGDIAEGYSVSREKKESFPLTVTSAQKNPTAFYLCASTSTLSSSYEQYFGPGTRLTVT.

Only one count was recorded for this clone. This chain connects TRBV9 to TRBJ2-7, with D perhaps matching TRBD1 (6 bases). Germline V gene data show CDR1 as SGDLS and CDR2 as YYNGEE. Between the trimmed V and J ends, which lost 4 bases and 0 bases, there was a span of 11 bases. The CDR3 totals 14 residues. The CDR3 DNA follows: TGTGCCAGCAGCCTTGGGGGCTTCTCCTACGAGCAGTACTTC. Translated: CASSLGGFSYEQYF.

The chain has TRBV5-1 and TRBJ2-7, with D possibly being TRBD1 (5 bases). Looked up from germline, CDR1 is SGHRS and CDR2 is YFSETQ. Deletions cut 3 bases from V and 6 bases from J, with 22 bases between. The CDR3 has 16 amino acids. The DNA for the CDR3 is TGCGCCAGCAGCTCGGACGCGAAACTTGGGCAGGGCGAGCAGTACTTC. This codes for CASSSDAKLGQGEQYF. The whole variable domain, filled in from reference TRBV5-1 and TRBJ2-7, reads KAGVTQTPRYLIKTRGQQVTLSCSPISGHRSVSWYQQTPGQGLQFLFEYFSETQRNKGNFPGRFSGRQFSNSRSEMNVSTLELGDSALYLCASSSDAKLGQGEQYFGPGTRLTVT.

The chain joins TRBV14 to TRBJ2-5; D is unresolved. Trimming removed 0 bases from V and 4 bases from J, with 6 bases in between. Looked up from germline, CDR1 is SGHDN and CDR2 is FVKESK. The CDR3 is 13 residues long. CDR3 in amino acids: CASSQDWGETQYF. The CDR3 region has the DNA TGTGCCAGCAGCCAAGATTGGGGAGAGACCCAGTACTTC.

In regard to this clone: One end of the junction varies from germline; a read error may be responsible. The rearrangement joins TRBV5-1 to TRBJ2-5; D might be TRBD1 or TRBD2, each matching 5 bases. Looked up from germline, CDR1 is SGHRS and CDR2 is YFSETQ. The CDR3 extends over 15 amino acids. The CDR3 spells CASRLGVVQQETQYF. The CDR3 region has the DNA TGCGCCAGCAGATTGGGGGTGGTGCAACAAGAGACCCAGTACTTC.

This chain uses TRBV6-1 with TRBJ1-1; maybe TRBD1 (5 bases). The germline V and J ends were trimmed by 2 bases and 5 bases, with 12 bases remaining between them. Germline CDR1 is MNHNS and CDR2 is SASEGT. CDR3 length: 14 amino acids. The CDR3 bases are TGTGCCAGCAGTGAAATGGGGGTACGTACTGAAGCTTTCTTT. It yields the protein CASSEMGVRTEAFF.

This CDR3 reads CASSSIVGGEQFF. CDR3 DNA sequence: TGTGCCAGCAGCTCCATTGTGGGGGGGGAGCAGTTCTTC. The chain recombines TRBV7-2 with TRBJ2-1; TRBD2 matches 7 bases. Per germline, CDR1 SGHTA and CDR2 FQGNSA. The CDR3 runs 13 residues. V shed 4 bases and J 10 bases; nucleotides not matched to a gene: 7.

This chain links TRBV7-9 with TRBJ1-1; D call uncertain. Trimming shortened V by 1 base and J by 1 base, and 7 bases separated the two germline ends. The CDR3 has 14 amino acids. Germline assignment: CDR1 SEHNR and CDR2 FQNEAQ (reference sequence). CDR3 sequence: CASSLGYGNTEAFF. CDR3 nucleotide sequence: TGTGCCAGCAGCTTAGGATACGGGAACACTGAAGCTTTCTTT.

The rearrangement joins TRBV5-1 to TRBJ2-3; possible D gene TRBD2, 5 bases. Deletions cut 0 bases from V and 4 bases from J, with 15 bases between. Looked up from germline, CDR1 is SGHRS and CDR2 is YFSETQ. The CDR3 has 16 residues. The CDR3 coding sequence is TGCGCCAGCAGCTTGGCCCTTCTAGCCGAGTCAGATACGCAGTATTTT. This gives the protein CASSLALLAESDTQYF.

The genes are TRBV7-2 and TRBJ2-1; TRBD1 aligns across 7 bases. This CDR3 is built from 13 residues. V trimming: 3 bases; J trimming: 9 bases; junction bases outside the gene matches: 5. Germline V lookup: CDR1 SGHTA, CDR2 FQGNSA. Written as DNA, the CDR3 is TGTGCCAGCAGCTTGAAGGGGGCGGGTGAGCAGTTCTTC. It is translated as CASSLKGAGEQFF.

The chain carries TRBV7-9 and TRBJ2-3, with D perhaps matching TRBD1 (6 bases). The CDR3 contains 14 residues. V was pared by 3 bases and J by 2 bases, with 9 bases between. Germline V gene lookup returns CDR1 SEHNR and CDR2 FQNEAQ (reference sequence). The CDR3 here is CASSFGQFTDTQYF. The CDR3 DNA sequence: TGTGCCAGCAGCTTTGGACAGTTCACAGATACGCAGTATTTT.

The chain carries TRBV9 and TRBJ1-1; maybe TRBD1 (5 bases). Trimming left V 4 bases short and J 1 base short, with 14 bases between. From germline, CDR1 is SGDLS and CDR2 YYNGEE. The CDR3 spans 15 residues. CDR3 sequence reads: CASSPQQAANTEAFF. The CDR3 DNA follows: TGTGCCAGCAGCCCCCAACAGGCAGCGAACACTGAAGCTTTCTTT. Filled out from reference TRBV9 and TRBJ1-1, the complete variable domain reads DSGVTQTPKHLITATGQRVTLRCSPRSGDLSVYWYQQSLDQGLQFLIQYYNGEERAKGNILERFSAQQFPDLHSELNLSSLELGDSALYFCASSPQQAANTEAFFGQGTRLTVV.

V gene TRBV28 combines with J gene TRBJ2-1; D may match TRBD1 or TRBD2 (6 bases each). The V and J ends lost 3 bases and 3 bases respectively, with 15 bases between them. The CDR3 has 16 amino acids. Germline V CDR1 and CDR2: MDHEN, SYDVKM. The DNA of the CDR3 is TGTGCCAGCAGTTTTCGGGGCAGGGGAGGCTACAATGAGCAGTTCTTC. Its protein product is CASSFRGRGGYNEQFF.

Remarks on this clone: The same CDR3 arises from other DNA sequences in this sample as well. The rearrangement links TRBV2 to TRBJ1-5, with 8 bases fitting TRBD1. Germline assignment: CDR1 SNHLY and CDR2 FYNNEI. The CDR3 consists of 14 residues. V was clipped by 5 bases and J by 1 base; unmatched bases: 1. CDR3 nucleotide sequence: TGTGCCAGCAGTCGACAGGGGAGCAATCAGCCCCAGCATTTT. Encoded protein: CASSRQGSNQPQHF.

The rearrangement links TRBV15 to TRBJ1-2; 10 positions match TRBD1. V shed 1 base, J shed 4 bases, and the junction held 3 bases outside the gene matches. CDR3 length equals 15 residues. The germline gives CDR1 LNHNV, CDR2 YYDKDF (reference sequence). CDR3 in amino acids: CATSRGDRGFYGYTF. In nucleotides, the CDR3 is TGTGCCACCAGCAGAGGGGACAGGGGATTCTATGGCTACACCTTC.

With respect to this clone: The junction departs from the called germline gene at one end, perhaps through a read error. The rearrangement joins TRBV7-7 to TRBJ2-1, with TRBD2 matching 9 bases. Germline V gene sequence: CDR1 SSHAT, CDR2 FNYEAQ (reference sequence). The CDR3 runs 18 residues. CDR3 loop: CASSLNGGAGGSYNEQFF. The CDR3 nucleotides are TGTGCTAGCAGCTTAAATGGGGGAGCGGGAGGTTCCTACAATGAGCAGTTCTTC.

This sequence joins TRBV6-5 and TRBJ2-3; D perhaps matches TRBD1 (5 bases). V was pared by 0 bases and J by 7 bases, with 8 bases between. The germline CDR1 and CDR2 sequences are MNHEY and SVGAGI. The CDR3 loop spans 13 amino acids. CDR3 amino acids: CASSYSTANTQYF. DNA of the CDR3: TGTGCCAGCAGTTACTCGACAGCTAATACGCAGTATTTT.

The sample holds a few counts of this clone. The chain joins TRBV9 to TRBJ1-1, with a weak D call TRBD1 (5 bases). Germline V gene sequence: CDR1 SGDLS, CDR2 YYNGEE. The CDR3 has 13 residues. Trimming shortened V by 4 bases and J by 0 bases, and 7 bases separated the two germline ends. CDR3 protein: CASSLTVNTEAFF. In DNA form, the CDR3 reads TGTGCCAGCAGCCTGACAGTGAACACTGAAGCTTTCTTT.

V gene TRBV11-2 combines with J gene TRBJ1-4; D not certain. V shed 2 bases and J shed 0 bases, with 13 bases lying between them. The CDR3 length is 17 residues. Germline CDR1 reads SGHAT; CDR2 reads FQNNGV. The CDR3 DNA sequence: TGTGCCAGCAGCTTAAGACCGGCCTACGCAACTAATGAAAAACTGTTTTTT. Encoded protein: CASSLRPAYATNEKLFF.

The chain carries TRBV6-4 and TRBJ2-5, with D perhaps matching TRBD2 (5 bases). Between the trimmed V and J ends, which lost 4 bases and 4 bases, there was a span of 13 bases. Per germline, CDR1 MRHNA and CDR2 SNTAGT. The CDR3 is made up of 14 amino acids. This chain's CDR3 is CASSAMASSETQYF. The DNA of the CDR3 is TGTGCCAGCAGTGCTATGGCTAGCTCAGAGACCCAGTACTTC.